What follows are 24 T cell receptor beta chains derived from one specimen sequenced in a study of regulatory T cells in long-lasting Graves disease. Building the TCR beta libraries relied on iRepertoire HTBI primers, and CDR3 regions underwent Arm-PCR. TCRdb reprocessed the multiplex PCR reads via MiXCR and lists one record per CDR3 protein. This sample has 560,000 or so distinct CDR3 sequences; roughly a sixth occur once, and the top ten carry 12%. Time point here: newly diagnosed GD, antithyroid drugs for less than 3 months. Following extraction of RNA from PBMCs, that RNA was used to make the TCR library. These data also formed part of another study, on T cells in Graves' hyperthyroidism and ophthalmopathy.

The material sequenced was peripheral blood mononuclear cells (PBMCs), taken at new diagnosis, from a patient treated with antithyroid drugs. The source of these receptors is a man between 18 and 29 years old with Graves disease.

This clonotype has ten or more counts. This chain uses TRBV3-1 with TRBJ2-5, with TRBD2 matching over 10 bases. CDR1 and CDR2 (germline): LGHDT, YNNKEL (reference sequence). V dropped 2 bases and J dropped 5; count of bases not matched to a gene: 8. The CDR3 has 16 residues. CDR3 protein: CASSQWGSGRTETQYF. CDR3 bases: TGTGCCAGCAGCCAATGGGGTAGCGGGAGGACGGAGACCCAGTACTTC.

This sequence joins TRBV5-1 and TRBJ1-1; perhaps TRBD1 as D (6 bases). V dropped 0 bases and J dropped 3 bases, with 18 bases sitting between them. Germline CDR1 SGHRS, CDR2 YFSETQ. CDR3 length: 17 amino acids. DNA of the CDR3: TGCGCCAGCAGCTTGGATACGGGGGCCCCTGGGGACACTGAAGCTTTCTTT. Its protein product is CASSLDTGAPGDTEAFF.

This clonotype was picked up a small number of times. V usage is TRBV4-1 and J usage is TRBJ1-1; TRBD1 matches at 7 bases. With 2 bases clipped from V and 7 bases from J, the junction kept 7 bases outside the gene matches. The CDR3 spans 14 residues. CDR1 MGHRA and CDR2 YSYEKL come from the germline V gene. Here the CDR3 reads CASSQKGTAFEAFF. The CDR3 bases are TGCGCCAGCAGCCAAAAAGGGACAGCCTTTGAAGCTTTCTTT.

This clonotype was seen repeatedly, ten times or more. This chain links TRBV6-2 or TRBV6-3 with TRBJ2-7, with TRBD2 identical over 10 bases. V lost 6 bases, J lost 5 bases, and 7 bases stayed unmatched. CDR1 and CDR2 from the germline V gene are MNHEY and SVGEGT. The CDR3 runs 14 residues. This chain's CDR3 is CASRRLAGVHEQYF. CDR3 DNA: TGTGCCAGCAGGAGGCTAGCGGGAGTCCACGAGCAGTACTTC.

The table lists this clonotype with a few counts. The chain joins TRBV24-1 to TRBJ1-2, with D hard to call. Germline V gives CDR1 KGHDR, CDR2 SFDVKD. Trimming pared 1 base from V and 2 bases from J, leaving 7 bases between. The CDR3 runs 14 residues. CDR3 loop: CATSDFTLNYGYTF. CDR3 coding DNA: TGTGCCACCAGTGATTTCACGCTGAACTATGGCTACACCTTC.

J is TRBJ2-7 and V is TRBV7-9, with 7 bases lining up with TRBD2. Losses at the gene ends were 2 bases for V and 2 bases for J; bases not matched to a gene: 3. Per germline, CDR1 SEHNR and CDR2 FQNEAQ (reference sequence). This CDR3 contains 14 residues. The CDR3 DNA reads as TGTGCCAGCAGCTTAAGCGGGATCACCTACGAGCAGTACTTC. This codes for CASSLSGITYEQYF.

This clonotype has ten or more counts. This rearrangement joins TRBV5-5 to TRBJ2-3; TRBD1 might be the D (5 bases). CDR1 is SGHKS and CDR2 is YYEKEE in the germline V gene (reference sequence). Trimming shortened V by 1 base and J by 4 bases, and 13 bases separated the two germline ends. The length of the CDR3 is 15 residues. The CDR3 DNA is TGTGCCAGCAGCTTGTTAGGAATGGGGCCAGATACGCAGTATTTT. Translation: CASSLLGMGPDTQYF.

Ten or more counts support this clonotype. The J gene is TRBJ2-4, the V gene TRBV28; the D gene is possibly TRBD2 (6 bases). Germline V gene sequence: CDR1 MDHEN, CDR2 SYDVKM. V lost 7 bases and J lost 4, with 29 bases in between. This CDR3 is 19 amino acids long. CDR3: CASTASASLRDYYKNIQYF. The CDR3 DNA reads as TGTGCCAGCACCGCATCGGCGTCCCTGCGGGATTATTATAAAAACATTCAGTACTTC.

The chain has TRBV5-1 and TRBJ1-2; 7 positions agree with TRBD1. The CDR3 spans 12 residues. Trimming cost V 4 bases and J 7 bases; bases outside gene matches: 4. CDR1 and CDR2 from the germline V gene are SGHRS and YFSETQ. The DNA for the CDR3 is TGCGCCAGCAGCCCGGACAGGTCTGGCTACACCTTC. Its translation is CASSPDRSGYTF.

This clonotype occurred many times. V and J are TRBV29-1 and TRBJ1-1, with D uncertain. The CDR3 covers 11 residues. The V and J ends lost 7 bases and 0 bases respectively, with 6 bases between them. Germline V gene data show CDR1 as SQVTM and CDR2 as ANQGSEA. The CDR3 nucleotides are TGCAGCGGCGAAGTGAACACTGAAGCTTTCTTT. Protein sequence: CSGEVNTEAFF.

The sample holds many counts of this clonotype. The V and J genes are TRBV29-1 and TRBJ2-1, with D possibly being TRBD1 (6 bases). Germline-derived CDR1 and CDR2 are SQVTM and ANQGSEA. Trimming pared 4 bases from V and 2 bases from J, leaving 9 bases between. The CDR3 runs 13 residues. For the CDR3, the DNA is TGCAGCGTTGGCAGGGGCACCTACAATGAGCAGTTCTTC. Protein: CSVGRGTYNEQFF.

This clonotype was observed at least ten times. The genes are TRBV28 and TRBJ2-7; D might be TRBD1 (6 bases). This CDR3 contains 17 residues. V was pared by 5 bases and J by 2 bases, with 22 bases between. Germline CDR1 and CDR2: MDHEN and SYDVKM. Written as DNA, the CDR3 is TGTGCCAGCAGTCCCGGGGTACGTCAGGGGAACACCTACGAGCAGTACTTC. This codes for CASSPGVRQGNTYEQYF. Combining the CDR3 with reference TRBV28 and TRBJ2-7 gives the whole variable domain DVKVTQSSRYLVKRTGEKVFLECVQDMDHENMFWYRQDPGLGLRLIYFSYDVKMKEKGDIPEGYSVSREKKERFSLILESASTNQTSMYLCASSPGVRQGNTYEQYFGPGTRLTVT.

On this clonotype: A single base separates this from a much larger clone, so it may be a read error. CDR3 loop: CASSQSDYGHTF. The CDR3 DNA reads TGTGCCAGCTCACAATCCGACTATGGCCACACCTTC. The V and J genes are TRBV18 and TRBJ1-2; D call uncertain. Germline values: CDR1 KGHSH, CDR2 LQKENI. The CDR3 extends over 12 amino acids. Full variable domain (missing parts from reference TRBV18 and TRBJ1-2): NAGVMQNPRHLVRRRGQEARLRCSPMKGHSHVYWYRQLPEEGLKFMVYLQKENIIDESGMPKERFSAEFPKEGPSILRIQQVVRGDSAAYFCASSQSDYGHTFGSGTRLTVV.

Only a few counts were recorded for this clonotype. The genes are TRBV27 and TRBJ2-2; TRBD2 matches 15 bases. Germline V lookup: CDR1 MNHEY, CDR2 SMNVEV (reference sequence). With V trimmed by 4 bases and J by 3 bases, 9 bases remained unmatched. This CDR3 spans 19 amino acids. The CDR3 DNA reads as TGTGCCAGCAGTTATGGACTAGCGGGAGGGCCGCAGGACACCGGGGAGCTGTTTTTT. Encoded protein: CASSYGLAGGPQDTGELFF.

This clonotype has ten or more counts. The chain uses TRBV28 and TRBJ2-3; 9 bases are shared with TRBD1. J gave up 12 bases and V 3 bases, and 4 bases lay outside the gene matches. Germline V gene sequence: CDR1 MDHEN, CDR2 SYDVKM. The CDR3 has 12 residues. The CDR3, as DNA: TGTGCCAGCAGTTTGGGGACAGGGATTCAGTATTTT. Its translation is CASSLGTGIQYF.

This clonotype occurred many times. The rearrangement links TRBV6-2 or TRBV6-3 to TRBJ2-3, with D hard to call. CDR1 and CDR2 from the germline V gene are MNHEY and SVGEGT. V was pared by 5 bases and J by 5 bases, with 8 bases between. The length of the CDR3 is 12 residues. The DNA for the CDR3 is TGTGCCAGCAGTGAAGCCGGAGATACGCAGTATTTT. It is translated as CASSEAGDTQYF.

This clonotype was picked up a small number of times. CDR3 residues: CASSVTSLYTGELFF. CDR3 sequence (DNA): TGTGCCAGCAGCGTTACTAGTCTTTACACCGGGGAGCTGTTTTTT. The rearrangement links TRBV9 to TRBJ2-2, with D possibly being TRBD2 (5 bases). The CDR3 runs 15 residues. Trimming left V 2 bases short and J 3 bases short, with 11 bases between. The germline CDR1 and CDR2 sequences are SGDLS and YYNGEE.

The V call is TRBV20-1, the J call TRBJ2-1; D is perhaps TRBD2 (6 bases). The CDR3 length is 17 residues. V lost 0 bases to trimming and J lost 8 bases, with 23 bases between them. Germline values: CDR1 DFQATT, CDR2 SNEGSKA (reference sequence). In nucleotides, the CDR3 is TGCAGTGCTAGAGACAAGGCGGGATGGGGTCCGGTCGATGAGCAGTTCTTC. This codes for CSARDKAGWGPVDEQFF.

For this clonotype: A much larger clone sits a single nucleotide away, making a read error possible. This rearrangement joins TRBV29-1 to TRBJ1-1; D is ambiguous. The germline gives CDR1 SQVTM, CDR2 ANQGSEA. The CDR3 sequence is 12 residues long. Trimming removed 3 bases from V and 0 bases from J, with 5 bases in between. CDR3 DNA sequence: TGCAGCGTTGATCCGCTGAACACTGAAGCTTTCTTT. This sequence encodes CSVDPLNTEAFF.

This clonotype was detected ten times or more. The chain has TRBV30 and TRBJ1-1, with D perhaps TRBD1 (6 bases). CDR1 is GTSNPN and CDR2 is SVGIG in the germline V gene (reference sequence). The CDR3 sequence is 13 residues long. Trimming removed 3 bases from V and 4 bases from J, with 12 bases in between. This CDR3 reads CAWRRVGGTEAFF. For the CDR3, the DNA is TGTGCCTGGAGGCGTGTAGGGGGCACTGAAGCTTTCTTT. Looking up the rest from reference TRBV30 and TRBJ1-1 gives the full variable domain: SQTIHQWPATLVQPVGSPLSLECTVEGTSNPNLYWYRQAAGRGLQLLFYSVGIGQISSEVPQNLSASRPQDRQFILSSKKLLLSDSGFYLCAWRRVGGTEAFFGQGTRLTVV.

At least ten counts were recorded for this clonotype. The chain combines TRBV7-2 with TRBJ2-1, with D unresolved. CDR1 SGHTA and CDR2 FQGNSA come from the germline V gene. The CDR3 has 15 amino acids. The ends were cut back, 5 bases at V and 5 bases at J, with 16 bases in the middle. CDR3 in amino acids: CASSTARGRNNEQFF. CDR3 in DNA: TGTGCCAGCAGCACCGCACGTGGGCGAAACAATGAGCAGTTCTTC.

This clonotype was recorded many times. The chain employs TRBV3-1 and TRBJ2-7; tentatively, D is TRBD2 (6 bases). Germline V gives CDR1 LGHDT, CDR2 YNNKEL (reference sequence). This CDR3 comprises 16 residues. V shed 0 bases and J shed 2 bases, with 14 bases lying between them. CDR3 bases: TGTGCCAGCAGCCAAGATGAACTAGCTGATGCCTACGAGCAGTACTTC. Translation: CASSQDELADAYEQYF.

This clonotype was observed a handful of times. The chain combines TRBV3-1 with TRBJ1-1; 9 bases agree with TRBD1. CDR3 length equals 18 residues. Trimming took 0 bases from V and 0 from J; bases not matched to a gene: 8. Looked up from germline, CDR1 is LGHDT and CDR2 is YNNKEL (reference sequence). CDR3 residues: CASSQDLGQGFVNTEAFF. The CDR3 nucleotides read TGTGCCAGCAGCCAAGATTTAGGACAGGGGTTTGTGAACACTGAAGCTTTCTTT. Filled out from reference TRBV3-1 and TRBJ1-1, the complete variable domain reads DTAVSQTPKYLVTQMGNDKSIKCEQNLGHDTMYWYKQDSKKFLKIMFSYNNKELIINETVPNRFSPKSPDKAHLNLHINSLELGDSAVYFCASSQDLGQGFVNTEAFFGQGTRLTVV.

This sequence joins TRBV6-2 or TRBV6-3 and TRBJ2-3; TRBD1 matches 7 bases. Germline lookup yields CDR1 MNHEY and CDR2 SVGEGT. The CDR3 is 14 amino acids. Trimming removed 3 bases from V and 4 bases from J; junction bases left unmatched: 4. CDR3 in amino acids: CASSYGQVPDTQYF. The CDR3 DNA reads TGTGCCAGCAGTTATGGACAGGTCCCAGATACGCAGTATTTT.